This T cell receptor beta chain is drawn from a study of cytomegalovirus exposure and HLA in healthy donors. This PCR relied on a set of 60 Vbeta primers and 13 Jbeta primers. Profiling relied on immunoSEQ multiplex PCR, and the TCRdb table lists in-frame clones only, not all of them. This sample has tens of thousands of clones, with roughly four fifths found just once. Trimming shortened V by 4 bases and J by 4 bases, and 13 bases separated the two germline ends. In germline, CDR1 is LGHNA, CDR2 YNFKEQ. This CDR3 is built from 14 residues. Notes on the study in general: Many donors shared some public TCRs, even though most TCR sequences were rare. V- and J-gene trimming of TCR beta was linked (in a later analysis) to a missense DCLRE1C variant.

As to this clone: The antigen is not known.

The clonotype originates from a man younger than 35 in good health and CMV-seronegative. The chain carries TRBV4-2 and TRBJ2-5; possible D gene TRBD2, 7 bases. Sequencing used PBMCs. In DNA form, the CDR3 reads TGTGCCAGCAGCCTTTCGGGGGGCTCAGAGACCCAGTACTTC. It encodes CASSLSGGSETQYF.